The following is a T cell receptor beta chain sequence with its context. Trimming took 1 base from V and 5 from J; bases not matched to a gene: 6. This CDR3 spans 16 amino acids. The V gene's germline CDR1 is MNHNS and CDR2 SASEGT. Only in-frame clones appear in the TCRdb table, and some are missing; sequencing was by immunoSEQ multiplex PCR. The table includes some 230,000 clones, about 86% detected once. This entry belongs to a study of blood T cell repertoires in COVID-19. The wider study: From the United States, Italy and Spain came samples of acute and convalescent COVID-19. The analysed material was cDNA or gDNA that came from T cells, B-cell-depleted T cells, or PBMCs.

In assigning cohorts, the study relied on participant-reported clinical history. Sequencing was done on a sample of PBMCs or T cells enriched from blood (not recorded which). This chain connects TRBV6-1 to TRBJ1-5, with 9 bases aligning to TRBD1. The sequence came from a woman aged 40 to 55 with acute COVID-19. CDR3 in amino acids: CASSEVGQGGYQPQHF. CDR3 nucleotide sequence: TGTGCCAGCAGTGAAGTGGGACAGGGAGGCTATCAGCCCCAGCATTTT.